What follows describes a single T cell receptor (beta chain). The antigen this receptor binds is unknown. Within one base of it there is no much larger clone, and no base qualities were kept. The data were taken from a study of patients and donors after allogeneic stem cell transplantation (dated by TCRdb to between 2020 and 2021). The library was made by RT-PCR. Sequencing was performed on a NextSeq 550. TCRdb handled the public reads itself, with Q25 trimming in fastp and clone calling in MiXCR, and kept productive beta chains. When rows share a CDR3 protein, they turn into one entry using the most common DNA and genes. The sample table shows a few thousand distinct CDR3 sequences, and approximately 28% are seen once. Around 17% of the sample goes to the ten largest clones. The CDR3, cysteine through phenylalanine, is 13 amino acids long. Only CDR3 DNA is held: 39 bases, read in frame from base 1. The germline V and J ends show losses of 6 bases and 7 bases respectively, and no gene match explains 6 bases of the junction.

Material: blood, either unsorted or a sorted T cell fraction (not recorded which). The TCR comes from a human donor who was either an allogeneic HSCT recipient or a stem cell or donor lymphocyte infusion donor (not recorded which). It is not recorded whose cells these are; they may come from a transplant donor. The chain employs TRBV12-3 or TRBV12-4 and TRBJ2-1; 7 middle bases align to TRBD1. The CDR3 reads CASRSTGTNEQFF. The DNA is as follows: TGTGCCAGCAGGTCGACAGGGACGAATGAGCAGTTCTTC.